This TCR beta chain was identified in a study of cytomegalovirus exposure and HLA in healthy donors. Study results and caveats: The authors later found HLA-associated TCR beta chains more clonally expanded than equally common others.

The length of the CDR3 is 15 residues. The V and J ends lost 7 bases and 4 bases, in that order; junction bases with no gene match: 8. CDR1 SGHVS and CDR2 FQNEAQ come from the germline V gene. PCR involved 60 Vbeta and 13 Jbeta primers. Using immunoSEQ multiplex PCR, the repertoire was profiled, and TCRdb retains in-frame clones only, with some absent. The sample records roughly 99,000 clones, less than 85% being singletons. Remarks on this clone: Its cognate antigen is unknown.

Material for sequencing was PBMCs. The chain links TRBV7-8 to TRBJ2-1; 9 bases are a match to TRBD1. This receptor was obtained from a male donor in good health and CMV-seronegative. The CDR3 spells CASNPRDREYNEQFF. CDR3 nucleotides: TGTGCCAGCAATCCCCGGGACAGGGAGTACAATGAGCAGTTCTTC.